The clone carrying this TCR beta chain has just one count. These data belong to a study of shared clonotypes between healthy human individuals. For the study at large: The study drew on two women and a few men aged 18 to 49 as donors.

TCRdb's copy holds only in-frame clones and misses some; the assay was immunoSEQ multiplex PCR. The table shows some 1.1 million clones, with around three quarters occurring only once. This CDR3 contains 11 residues. Germline CDR1 is MNHEY and CDR2 is SVGAGI. Trimming left V 10 bases short and J 2 bases short, with 9 bases between. The receptor was derived from a man aged 18 to 29 in good health. Some clones in this sample may be carry-over from other donors' samples. The sequencing input was memory CD4+ T cells from PBMCs. Subset reported: CD45RA-negative fraction. The rearrangement joins TRBV6-5 to TRBJ2-7, with unresolved D. CDR3 protein: CATPEAYEQYF. The CDR3 region has the DNA TGTGCCACCCCAGAAGCCTACGAGCAGTACTTC.